These T cell receptor beta chains were read from a single sample in a study of shared clonotypes between healthy human individuals. The assay was immunoSEQ multiplex PCR, and TCRdb's table has in-frame clones only and misses some. In the table there are about 1.4 million clones, roughly 96% of which are singletons. Sequenced material: naive CD4+ T cells sorted from blood. Source of these receptors: a man aged 25-45 years in good health. CDR3s include the opening cysteine and the closing phenylalanine or tryptophan. D genes are given only for firm matches. The listing skips clone size in some rows; elsewhere it reads once, few, many or a size class.

v_call,d_call,j_call,clone_size,cdr3_nt,cdr3_aa
TRBV2,TRBD1,TRBJ2-7,NA,TGTGCCAGCAACCCAGGGGGCGCAACCTCCTACGAGCAGTACTTC,CASNPGGATSYEQYF
TRBV15,NA,TRBJ2-7,NA,TGTGCCACCAGCGCACTAGGAGGCCACGAGCAGTACTTC,CATSALGGHEQYF
TRBV27,NA,TRBJ1-2,NA,TGTGCCAGCAGTTCCTCCGATGGCTACACCTTC,CASSSSDGYTF
TRBV6-6,TRBD2,TRBJ2-7,NA,TGTGCCAGCCGGAAAATTAGCGGGAGCTCCTACGAGCAGTACTTC,CASRKISGSSYEQYF
TRBV7-3,NA,TRBJ2-6,NA,TGTGCCAGCAGCGTGCAGGGGCCTACCCGTGGGGCCAACGTCCTGACTTTC,CASSVQGPTRGANVLTF
TRBV28,TRBD2,TRBJ2-2,NA,TGTGCCAGCAACCAAATTCGGACTAGGGCTTACACCGGGGAGCTGTTTTTT,CASNQIRTRAYTGELFF
TRBV5-1,TRBD2,TRBJ2-1,NA,TGCGCCAGCAGCTTGGCAGGTCTAGCGGACTCCTACAATGAGCAGTTCTTC,CASSLAGLADSYNEQFF
TRBV7-2,NA,TRBJ2-3,few,TGTGCCAGCAGCCGTGGGGGGAACAGCGCACTGGGGCAGTATTTT,CASSRGGNSALGQYF
TRBV28,NA,TRBJ2-7,NA,TGTGCCAGCAGCCCACAGGGTCTCTACGAGCAGTACTTC,CASSPQGLYEQYF
TRBV7-9,TRBD2,TRBJ2-2,NA,TGTGCCAGCCACAGAGAGCGGGAACGCCCCGGGGAGCTGTTTTTT,CASHRERERPGELFF
TRBV10-3,NA,TRBJ2-3,NA,TGTGCCATCAGTGCACACAGAGGCACAGATACGCAGTATTTT,CAISAHRGTDTQYF
TRBV11-2,TRBD1,TRBJ2-2,NA,TGTGCCAGCAGCCTAACAGGGGGCCTCACCGGGGAGCTGTTTTTT,CASSLTGGLTGELFF
TRBV11-1,TRBD1,TRBJ2-7,NA,TGTGCCAGCAGAAATCCGGGACAGGGGCCAGGCGGGCAGTACTTC,CASRNPGQGPGGQYF
TRBV4-3,NA,TRBJ2-7,NA,TGCGCCAGCAGCCAAGTGCCTAGTCAATACGAGCAGTACTTC,CASSQVPSQYEQYF
TRBV19,NA,TRBJ2-1,NA,TGTGCCAGCGGCATTTTATTTGAGCAGTTCTTC,CASGILFEQFF
TRBV29-1,NA,TRBJ1-3,NA,TGCAGCGTTGACTCGGGGAAAGGAAACACCATATATTTT,CSVDSGKGNTIYF
TRBV11-2,NA,TRBJ2-7,NA,TGTGCCAGCAGCAGGAGGACAGTTTTATCAGGACCCTCCATCTACGAGCAGTACTTC,CASSRRTVLSGPSIYEQYF
TRBV5-1,TRBD2,TRBJ2-7,NA,TGCGCCAGCCACTCGGGACTAGCGGGATGGTACGAGCAGTACTTC,CASHSGLAGWYEQYF
TRBV11-2,NA,TRBJ1-2,NA,TGTGCCAGCAGCCCAAAGGGGACACCACAAGTCTATGGCTACACCTTC,CASSPKGTPQVYGYTF
TRBV15,TRBD1,TRBJ1-2,NA,TGTGCCACCAGCAGATTCTTCGGGACAGGGGGTCATGGCTACACCTTC,CATSRFFGTGGHGYTF
TRBV6-5,NA,TRBJ2-3,NA,TGTGCCAGCAGTTACTACAGGGCAGATACGCAGTATTTT,CASSYYRADTQYF
TRBV25-1,NA,TRBJ2-3,once,TGTGCCAGCAGTGCTAAAAACTCGGCGGATACGCAGTATTTT,CASSAKNSADTQYF
TRBV5-1,TRBD2,TRBJ2-3,NA,TGCGCCAGCAGCTTCGGACTAGCGAGCGACACAGATACGCAGTATTTT,CASSFGLASDTDTQYF
TRBV19,NA,TRBJ2-5,NA,TGTGCCAGTAGTATTTCGGGGGAGCAGACCCAGTACTTC,CASSISGEQTQYF
TRBV19,NA,TRBJ2-2,NA,TGTGCCAGTAGTCTGAGGGCAGGGAGCAACACCGGGGAGCTGTTTTTT,CASSLRAGSNTGELFF
TRBV29-1,NA,TRBJ1-1,NA,TGCAGCGTTTTGAGCGGTGAAGCTTTCTTT,CSVLSGEAFF
TRBV9,NA,TRBJ2-5,NA,TGTGCCAGCAGCGTAGCTACGGTTCAAGGGGAGACCCAGTACTTC,CASSVATVQGETQYF
TRBV27,NA,TRBJ2-3,NA,TGTGCCAGCAGTTTCTCCGGGGTCAAAACAGATACGCAGTATTTT,CASSFSGVKTDTQYF
TRBV7-9,NA,TRBJ2-1,NA,TGTGCCAGCAGCTCCCAAAGGATAGGACAGTTCTACAATGAGCAGTTCTTC,CASSSQRIGQFYNEQFF
TRBV5-1,NA,TRBJ1-1,NA,TGCGCCAGCAGCTTGGAACCCCCGAACACTGAAGCTTTCTTT,CASSLEPPNTEAFF
TRBV28,NA,TRBJ2-7,few,TGTGCCAGCAGTTTAAAGTTCTACGAGCAGTACTTC,CASSLKFYEQYF
TRBV28,NA,TRBJ2-2,NA,TGTGCCAGCAGTTTTTGGAGCAGGCGCTCGGTCGGGGAGCTGTTTTTT,CASSFWSRRSVGELFF
TRBV9,TRBD1,TRBJ1-5,NA,TGTGCCAGCTCACAGGGGGTAGGCAATCAGCCCCAGCATTTT,CASSQGVGNQPQHF
TRBV7-9,NA,TRBJ2-1,NA,TGTGCCAGCAGCAGGGACTGGAGCTCCTACAATGAGCAGTTCTTC,CASSRDWSSYNEQFF
TRBV2,TRBD2,TRBJ2-1,NA,TGTGCCAGCTTGATCCAGCGGGAGTATAATGAGCAGTTCTTC,CASLIQREYNEQFF
TRBV5-1,TRBD1,TRBJ1-2,once,TGCGCCAGCAGCTCCACCCTGACAGGGGGTGGCTACACCTTC,CASSSTLTGGGYTF
TRBV19,NA,TRBJ2-1,NA,TGTGCCAGCGGACAGCTCAATGAGCAGTTCTTC,CASGQLNEQFF
TRBV6-6,NA,TRBJ2-1,NA,TGTGCCAGCAGTTACCTTATCAAGCAGTTCTTC,CASSYLIKQFF
TRBV19,NA,TRBJ2-4,NA,TGTGCCAGTAGTCCCCCTTGGACGAAAAACATTCAGTACTTC,CASSPPWTKNIQYF
TRBV28,NA,TRBJ1-5,NA,TGTGCCAGCAGTTGGGCCGTGGCCCAGCCCCAGCATTTT,CASSWAVAQPQHF
TRBV2,TRBD2,TRBJ2-1,NA,TGTGCCAGCAGAGACGGACTAGCGGGAGGGCCAGGTGAGCAGTTCTTC,CASRDGLAGGPGEQFF
TRBV5-4,NA,TRBJ1-1,NA,TGTGCCAGCAGCAGGACAGAAGTGAACACTGAAGCTTTCTTT,CASSRTEVNTEAFF
TRBV23-1,NA,TRBJ2-6,once,TGCGCCAGCAGTCCGTGGGCCCAGGGTGGTACTGGGGCCAACGTCCTGACTTTC,CASSPWAQGGTGANVLTF
TRBV5-5,NA,TRBJ1-5,NA,TGTGCCAGCAGCTTGGAAGGGGCGCCCCAGCATTTT,CASSLEGAPQHF
TRBV18,NA,TRBJ1-5,NA,TGTGCCAGCTCACCACGACCGACGCCGGGGGATCAGCCCCAGCATTTT,CASSPRPTPGDQPQHF